This TCR beta chain is from a study of human T cells and chemical hapten exposure. As for the study in general: Sensitization was performed using 2% DPC on a roughly 2 cm by roughly 2 cm upper inner arm skin site.

TCRdb re-called the RACE reads through MiXCR, storing one row per CDR3 protein. The profile shows tens of thousands of distinct CDR3 sequences, more than 7.5% of them singletons. CDR1 and CDR2 (germline): SQVTM, ANQGSEA. Trimming pared 6 bases from V and 2 bases from J, leaving 13 bases between. The CDR3 loop spans 13 amino acids. Time point defined: pre-sensitization, week 0. Sample treatment: therapeutic diphenylcyclopropenone sensitization with weekly scalp DPC. The source was whole blood, collected in connection with sensitization to the hapten diphenylcyclopropenone (DPC). The V gene is TRBV29-1, the J gene TRBJ1-1; possibly TRBD1 for D (6 bases). The receptor's source is a man in his forties with alopecia areata. Some clones in this sample may be carry-over from other donors' samples. The CDR3 protein is CSVVRDINTEAFF. The CDR3 DNA reads TGCAGCGTGGTCCGGGACATCAACACTGAAGCTTTCTTT. Together with reference TRBV29-1 and TRBJ1-1, the CDR3 gives the full variable domain: SAVISQKPSRDICQRGTSLTIQCQVDSQVTMMFWYRQQPGQSLTLIATANQGSEATYESGFVIDKFPISRPNLTFSTLTVSNMSPEDSSIYLCSVVRDINTEAFFGQGTRLTVV.